Listed below are T cell receptor beta chains from one sample, sequenced in a study of T cells after yellow fever vaccination. Using its own MiXCR run on the 5' RACE reads, TCRdb lists one record per CDR3 protein. There are around 550,000 distinct CDR3 sequences in the sample; roughly a fifth occur only once, and around 15% lies in the top ten. This specimen consisted of PBMCs, obtained 15 days after the yellow fever booster vaccination. These receptors were obtained from a man in his thirties or forties who received the YFV17D yellow fever vaccine. CDR3s include the opening cysteine and the closing phenylalanine or tryptophan. The order of the fields is CDR3 DNA, CDR3 protein, V gene, J gene, clone size, D gene. A D gene is named only where the DNA matches it firmly. Part of the rows lack a size; the others show once, few, many or a class for expanded clones.

DNA: TGTGCCAGCAGCGTCAGGGGGCAAGACACCGGGGAGCTGTTTTTT
CDR3: CASSVRGQDTGELFF
V: TRBV7-2
J: TRBJ2-2
size: -
D: TRBD1

DNA: TGCAGTGCTAGAGTGGTACCCTCCTACGAGCAGTACTTC
CDR3: CSARVVPSYEQYF
V: TRBV20-1
J: TRBJ2-7
size: few
D: -

DNA: TGTGCCAGCAGCTTTGCGGGACAAACAGATACGCAGTATTTT
CDR3: CASSFAGQTDTQYF
V: TRBV7-9
J: TRBJ2-3
size: few
D: -

DNA: TGCAGCGTTCTTTCGAGGGGGCTGTTCTCCTACAATGAGCAGTTCTTC
CDR3: CSVLSRGLFSYNEQFF
V: TRBV29-1
J: TRBJ2-1
size: few
D: TRBD1

DNA: TGCGCCAGCAGCCTAGGGGCGGGAGTGGATACCGGGGAGCTGTTTTTT
CDR3: CASSLGAGVDTGELFF
V: TRBV5-1
J: TRBJ2-2
size: few
D: TRBD2

DNA: TGTGCCAGCAGCGTCGGGACAGTTCAAGAGACCCAGTACTTC
CDR3: CASSVGTVQETQYF
V: TRBV9
J: TRBJ2-5
size: few
D: TRBD1

DNA: TGTGCCAGCAGTTACTCGGCGGGAAGCTCCTACAATGAGCAGTTCTTC
CDR3: CASSYSAGSSYNEQFF
V: TRBV6-5
J: TRBJ2-1
size: -
D: -

DNA: TGTGCCACCAGCATACCCGGGCAGGGGAGCACAGATACGCAGTATTTT
CDR3: CATSIPGQGSTDTQYF
V: TRBV15
J: TRBJ2-3
size: -
D: -

DNA: TGTGCCAGCAGTCCCTACGGGGGGAGGTACGTATCCTACAATGAGCAGTTCTTC
CDR3: CASSPYGGRYVSYNEQFF
V: TRBV12-3/TRBV12-4
J: TRBJ2-1
size: -
D: TRBD2

DNA: TGTGCCAGCAGCCGAAGCGGGAGGGGGGGGTATACGCAGTATTTT
CDR3: CASSRSGRGGYTQYF
V: TRBV27
J: TRBJ2-3
size: -
D: TRBD2

DNA: TGCAGTGCTAGATCCCCCGGGACTAGCGGTACCTACGAGCAGTACTTC
CDR3: CSARSPGTSGTYEQYF
V: TRBV20-1
J: TRBJ2-7
size: -
D: TRBD2

DNA: TGTGCCAGCAACCGGCTCCCCAGCTCCTACAATGAGCAGTTCTTC
CDR3: CASNRLPSSYNEQFF
V: TRBV6-5
J: TRBJ2-1
size: -
D: -

DNA: TGTGCCACCAGTGGGGGGGGGTCCAGCTCCTACAATGAGCAGTTCTTC
CDR3: CATSGGGSSSYNEQFF
V: TRBV24-1
J: TRBJ2-1
size: -
D: TRBD2

DNA: TGCAGTGCTGAAAAGCAAACCTACGAGCAGTACTTC
CDR3: CSAEKQTYEQYF
V: TRBV20-1
J: TRBJ2-7
size: few
D: -

DNA: TGTGCCAGCAGTTTAGGGACAGGGAGTTGGACCGGGGAGCTGTTTTTT
CDR3: CASSLGTGSWTGELFF
V: TRBV12-3/TRBV12-4
J: TRBJ2-2
size: -
D: TRBD1

DNA: TGTGCCAGCAGTGATTATGGACAGGGGAACACCGGGGAGCTGTTTTTT
CDR3: CASSDYGQGNTGELFF
V: TRBV6-4
J: TRBJ2-2
size: -
D: TRBD1

DNA: TGTGCCAGCAGTTCGATTGGTTGGTGGGGGGAGCAGTACTTC
CDR3: CASSSIGWWGEQYF
V: TRBV6-5
J: TRBJ2-7
size: -
D: -

DNA: TGTGCCACCAGCAGAGAACAGGGGGTGGCTAATGAAAAACTGTTTTTT
CDR3: CATSREQGVANEKLFF
V: TRBV15
J: TRBJ1-4
size: -
D: TRBD1

DNA: TGTGCCAGCGAGGGACTAGCGGGAGGGAAAGAGACCCAGTACTTC
CDR3: CASEGLAGGKETQYF
V: TRBV2
J: TRBJ2-5
size: few
D: TRBD2

DNA: TGCAGTGCTAGGAATCCCCGGGATGTAAGTGAGCAGTTCTTC
CDR3: CSARNPRDVSEQFF
V: TRBV20-1
J: TRBJ2-1
size: -
D: -

DNA: TGCGCCAGCAGCGCCGGGACAGGGGGCACCGGGGAGCTGTTTTTT
CDR3: CASSAGTGGTGELFF
V: TRBV5-1
J: TRBJ2-2
size: -
D: TRBD1

DNA: TGTGCCAGCAGCCAAGAAGGGGGAGCTGAGCAGTTCTTC
CDR3: CASSQEGGAEQFF
V: TRBV4-2
J: TRBJ2-1
size: few
D: -

DNA: TGTGCCAACGGACTAGCGGGACGTGAGCAGTTCTTC
CDR3: CANGLAGREQFF
V: TRBV2
J: TRBJ2-1
size: -
D: TRBD2

DNA: TGCGCCAGCAGCCGTACTAGCGCTACTACCGACAATGAGCAGTTCTTC
CDR3: CASSRTSATTDNEQFF
V: TRBV5-1
J: TRBJ2-1
size: -
D: TRBD2